The 15 T cell receptor beta chains below were found in one sample sequenced in a study of blood T cell repertoires in COVID-19 (dated by TCRdb to the early 2020s). Receptor amplification or capture employed the immunoSEQ multiplex PCR assay. TCRdb took this table from immuneACCESS and kept in-frame rearrangements with V and J called. Such tables lack part of the clones; where checked against another copy, unresolved V genes explain under half of the gap, and the rest is unexplained. The sample has 130,000 or so clones on record, roughly 69% of them singletons. The top ten clones comprise over 2% of the sample. Material: peripheral blood. Receptor source: a woman in her seventies with acute or convalescent COVID-19.

The chain uses TRBV6-5 and TRBJ2-7; 8 bases agree with TRBD2. Germline assignment: CDR1 MNHEY and CDR2 SVGAGI. CDR3 size: 15 residues. Trimming cost V 2 bases and J 2 bases; bases outside gene matches: 5. The CDR3 here is CASSYRPGGPYEQYF. The DNA for the CDR3 is TGTGCCAGCAGTTACCGGCCGGGAGGGCCCTACGAGCAGTACTTC.

This clone came up a few times. This chain joins TRBV6-6 and TRBJ2-2; D is perhaps TRBD1 (5 bases). The CDR3 extends over 14 amino acids. Germline V gives CDR1 MNHNY, CDR2 SVGAGI (reference sequence). V was cut by 5 bases and J by 1 base, with 8 bases left in between. The CDR3 region is CASSTTENTGELFF. CDR3 nucleotide sequence: TGTGCCAGCAGTACGACAGAGAACACCGGGGAGCTGTTTTTT.

This clone was seen many times. The genes are TRBV6-1 and TRBJ2-1; the match to TRBD1 covers 7 bases. The CDR3 totals 15 residues. Germline assignment: CDR1 MNHNS and CDR2 SASEGT. Losses at the gene ends were 3 bases for V and 2 bases for J; bases not matched to a gene: 4. CDR3 in amino acids: CASSDRGQAYNEQFF. DNA for the CDR3: TGTGCCAGCAGTGATCGCGGACAGGCCTACAATGAGCAGTTCTTC.

V usage is TRBV5-1 and J usage is TRBJ1-4; 8 bases are shared with TRBD1. Losses at the gene ends were 2 bases for V and 8 bases for J; bases not matched to a gene: 5. CDR1 is SGHRS and CDR2 is YFSETQ in the germline V gene. CDR3 length: 14 residues. This CDR3 is CASSFGQGGEKLFF. The DNA of the CDR3 is TGCGCCAGCAGCTTCGGACAGGGAGGGGAAAAACTGTTTTTT.

This clone was seen a few times. The V gene is TRBV6-1, the J gene TRBJ1-1; 10 bases line up with TRBD1. Per the germline V gene, CDR1 is MNHNS and CDR2 is SASEGT. V lost 2 bases to trimming and J lost 6 bases; unmatched junction nucleotides: 9. The CDR3 sequence is 16 residues long. CDR3 coding DNA: TGTGCCAGCAGTGAATCGGAGACAGGGGGCTGGGCTGAAGCTTTCTTT. Translated, it gives CASSESETGGWAEAFF.

About this clone: A much larger clonotype is one base distant, so this may be a read error. The chain has TRBV29-1 and TRBJ2-3, with D hard to call. The CDR3 consists of 12 residues. Germline V CDR1 and CDR2: SQVTM, ANQGSEA. The CDR3 loop reads CNASSSTDTQYF. The CDR3 bases are TGCAACGCCTCTTCTAGCACAGATACGCAGTATTTT.

This clone was recorded a few times. The chain couples TRBV14 to TRBJ1-5, with 9 bases matching TRBD1. This CDR3 is 17 amino acids long. With V trimmed by 0 bases and J by 3 bases, 6 bases remained unmatched. Per the germline V gene, CDR1 is SGHDN and CDR2 is FVKESK. The CDR3 loop is CASSQDPRDRDNQPQHF. The CDR3 nucleotides are TGTGCCAGCAGCCAAGACCCCCGGGACAGGGACAATCAGCCCCAGCATTTT.

This chain joins TRBV5-4 and TRBJ2-3; 11 bases are shared with TRBD2. After removal of 1 base from V and 2 bases from J, the junction contained 3 bases not matched to a gene. Germline CDR1 reads SGHNT; CDR2 reads YYREEE (reference sequence). The length of the CDR3 is 16 residues. The CDR3 sequence: CASSLKLAGDTDTQYF. DNA of the CDR3: TGTGCCAGCAGCTTGAAACTAGCGGGAGACACAGATACGCAGTATTTT.

This rearrangement joins TRBV7-2 to TRBJ2-7; D is possibly TRBD1 (6 bases). Between the trimmed V and J ends, which lost 1 base and 0 bases, there was a span of 16 bases. CDR1 is SGHTA, CDR2 FQGNSA, per germline. The CDR3 is 17 amino acids. CDR3 amino acids: CASSLVSGTTSSYEQYF. CDR3 bases: TGTGCCAGCAGCTTAGTCTCCGGGACAACGAGCTCCTACGAGCAGTACTTC. Full variable domain (remainder filled in from reference TRBV7-2 and TRBJ2-7): GAGVSQSPSNKVTEKGKDVELRCDPISGHTALYWYRQSLGQGLEFLIYFQGNSAPDKSGLPSDRFSAERTGGSVSTLTIQRTQQEDSAVYLCASSLVSGTTSSYEQYFGPGTRLTVT.

This rearrangement joins TRBV7-2 to TRBJ2-5; D remains unclear. CDR1 SGHTA and CDR2 FQGNSA come from the germline V gene. V lost 5 bases, J lost 1 base, and 8 bases lay in between. The CDR3 contains 13 residues. CDR3 bases: TGTGCCAGCAGCGCGATGCCCCAAGAGACCCAGTACTTC. This encodes CASSAMPQETQYF. Filled out from reference TRBV7-2 and TRBJ2-5, the complete variable domain reads GAGVSQSPSNKVTEKGKDVELRCDPISGHTALYWYRQSLGQGLEFLIYFQGNSAPDKSGLPSDRFSAERTGGSVSTLTIQRTQQEDSAVYLCASSAMPQETQYFGPGTRLLVL.

The V call is TRBV18, the J call TRBJ1-3; possibly TRBD1 for D (6 bases). Trimming removed 2 bases at V and 1 base at J, with 6 bases between. Germline CDR1 is KGHSH and CDR2 is LQKENI. CDR3 length: 14 residues. The CDR3 DNA sequence: TGTGCCAGCTCACCAAGGGGGTCTGGAAACACCATATATTTT. Translation: CASSPRGSGNTIYF.

The chain links TRBV28 to TRBJ1-1; no firm D call. Germline CDR1 reads MDHEN; CDR2 reads SYDVKM. The CDR3 runs 15 residues. With 5 bases removed from V and 6 bases from J, the gap between germline ends came to 19 bases. In DNA, the CDR3 is TGTGCCAGCAGTGTGGGAGGACGGTCCCTACCTGAAGCTTTCTTT. Translation gives CASSVGGRSLPEAFF.

The chain is built from TRBV4-3 and TRBJ2-2, with TRBD2 matching over 9 bases. The trim removed 4 bases at V and 2 bases at J, leaving 5 bases unmatched. The germline V gene has CDR1 LGHNA and CDR2 YSLEER. The CDR3 is 16 amino acids. The CDR3 nucleotides are TGCGCCAGCAGCCGAGAGCGGGGGGTTAACACCGGGGAGCTGTTTTTT. It translates to CASSRERGVNTGELFF.

This chain uses TRBV6-5 with TRBJ1-6; maybe TRBD1 (5 bases). With 7 bases removed from V and 11 bases from J, the gap between germline ends came to 15 bases. CDR3 length equals 13 residues. Germline CDR1 MNHEY, CDR2 SVGAGI. CDR3 coding DNA: TGTGCCAGCACCTTGAAGGAGGGGACACCCCTCCACTTT. This gives the protein CASTLKEGTPLHF.

V and J are TRBV7-6 and TRBJ2-2, with D possibly matching TRBD1 (5 bases). Germline CDR1 reads SGHVS; CDR2 reads FNYEAQ. Between the trimmed V and J ends, which lost 1 base and 8 bases, there was a span of 14 bases. The CDR3 totals 15 residues. CDR3 sequence: CASSLETRGRGELFF. The CDR3 nucleotides read TGTGCCAGCAGCTTAGAAACAAGGGGCCGAGGGGAGCTGTTTTTT.